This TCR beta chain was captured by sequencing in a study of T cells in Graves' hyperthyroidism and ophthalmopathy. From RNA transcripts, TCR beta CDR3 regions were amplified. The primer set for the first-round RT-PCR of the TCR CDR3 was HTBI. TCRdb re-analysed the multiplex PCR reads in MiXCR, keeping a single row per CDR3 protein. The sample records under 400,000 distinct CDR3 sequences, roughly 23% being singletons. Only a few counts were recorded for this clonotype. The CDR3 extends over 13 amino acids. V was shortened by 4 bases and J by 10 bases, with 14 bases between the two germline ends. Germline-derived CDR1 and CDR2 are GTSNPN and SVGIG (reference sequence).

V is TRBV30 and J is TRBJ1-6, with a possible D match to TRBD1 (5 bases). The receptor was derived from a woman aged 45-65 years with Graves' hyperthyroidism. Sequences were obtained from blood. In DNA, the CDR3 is TGTGCCTGGATGCAGGGAGCCGGATCACCCCTCCACTTT. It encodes CAWMQGAGSPLHF.